This entry features one TCR beta chain sequence. Its antigen specificity is not known. Base qualities are not provided; no much larger clone lies one nucleotide away. This specimen comes from a study of tissue T cells after allogeneic stem cell transplantation (dated by TCRdb to the early 2020s). Turning to the overall study: Every GVHD patient got a graft from a donor, with four grafts unmodified and three CD34-selected to deplete T cells. On the human side, the study was prospective and observational, with no blinding or randomization. When multiple samples of a tissue were available, H&E sections were reviewed by a pathologist, and samples with histologically apparent lymphocytes were prioritized for sequencing. The study profiled TCR beta repertoires across many tissues from research autopsies of patients with and without GVHD, plus mouse models of GVHD. Paper-wide results and their limitations: Which tissue TCRs were alloreactive or antigen-specific was not determined in the study, and some of the clones might have been host cells that persisted. Sampling depth was acknowledged as a limitation, and the patient cohort was both small and clinically heterogeneous. Within patients, how anatomically similar the tissues were was a key factor in shaping TCR repertoire composition, regardless of disease or transplant status. Only a few T cell clones appeared in more than one patient, yet motif-based clustering showed tissue-specific repertoire signatures that were shared between patients. In both patients and mice, T cells from blood and spleen picked up only a limited part of the TCR repertoire that was detected in tissues.

Taken with the paper, the label for time point translates to: human tissue collected at research (rapid) autopsy. Over a roughly 3-year period, about 7 adult allo-HCT recipients with steroid-refractory GVHD were prospectively enrolled in a research-autopsy study. All GVHD patients had gastrointestinal GVHD and received several lines of GVHD-directed therapy; several also had skin involvement. Autopsy tissues, which were obtained after a median post-mortem interval of approximately 10 hours, included GI sites from esophagus to rectum, liver, skin and lymphoid organs including spleen. Each autopsy specimen was cut in two, with one portion flash-frozen in liquid nitrogen and the remainder formalin-fixed, and the outer muscle layers of GI specimens were removed. To extract genomic DNA from frozen tissues, either the Mag-Bind Blood & Tissue DNA HDQ 96 Kit on a Chemagic 360 or the DNeasy Blood & Tissue Kit was used. Extracted DNA was further purified with the Genomic DNA Clean & Concentrator-25 kit because of concern about red blood cell contamination.

Taken from the germline V gene, the CDR1 and CDR2 loops are ENHRY and SYGVKD. A distance of 9 bases separates the germline ends of V and J, which lose 0 bases and 6 bases respectively. There are 14 amino acids in the CDR3, from cysteine to phenylalanine inclusive. CDR3 DNA is the only sequence kept; it has 42 bases, read in frame from the first base. Preparation of the library involved the immunoSEQ multiplex PCR assay. Adaptive Biotechnologies performed the TCRbeta CDR3 sequencing at survey depth and reported CDR3 sequences, V/J genes, productive frequency and template counts. TCR beta CDR3 regions were amplified from genomic DNA rather than RNA. For the original study's pipeline: Jensen-Shannon divergence was used to quantify pairwise repertoire overlap between tissues, with a value of 1 indicating complete divergence and a value of 0 indicating identical repertoires. Tissues were grouped by single-linkage agglomerative hierarchical clustering of pairwise JSD values, and the clustering results were shown as dendrograms. All patient samples were analyzed with GLIPH2 using simulation_depth 1000, kmer_min_depth 3 and cdr3_length_cutoff 8, and only groups containing more than two unique CDR3s were kept. A standardized tissue-overlap score extrapolated Jaccard GLIPH-group overlap across patients to a standard repertoire size of 1000 clones. To look at how diversity was associated with clinical or experimental variables, linear mixed-effect models were used, with tissue treated as a fixed effect and individual treated as a random effect. The immuneACCESS repertoire file appears here via TCRdb, limited to in-frame rearrangements. These files lack a portion of the clones; in checked studies, under half of the deficit traces to unresolved V genes, and the cause of the others is not known. V and J calls and clone size are given by that table; D and trimming were obtained from the DNA. Within this sample are about 860 clones, with around 39% of them counted one time only. Jointly, the top ten make up 45% to 60% of the sample.

This sample comprised transverse colon tissue, obtained at autopsy. The receptor was isolated from a female patient aged 35 to 75 with steroid-refractory graft-versus-host disease after an allogeneic stem cell transplant. Once a transplant has taken place, some T cells may be donor derived. Recombination joined TRBV10-3 with TRBJ1-5; perhaps TRBD1 is the D gene, with 5 bases matching. In nucleotides, the sequence is TGTGCCATCAGTGAGTCGAAGGGGAGTCAGCCCCAGCATTTT. It translates as CAISESKGSQPQHF.